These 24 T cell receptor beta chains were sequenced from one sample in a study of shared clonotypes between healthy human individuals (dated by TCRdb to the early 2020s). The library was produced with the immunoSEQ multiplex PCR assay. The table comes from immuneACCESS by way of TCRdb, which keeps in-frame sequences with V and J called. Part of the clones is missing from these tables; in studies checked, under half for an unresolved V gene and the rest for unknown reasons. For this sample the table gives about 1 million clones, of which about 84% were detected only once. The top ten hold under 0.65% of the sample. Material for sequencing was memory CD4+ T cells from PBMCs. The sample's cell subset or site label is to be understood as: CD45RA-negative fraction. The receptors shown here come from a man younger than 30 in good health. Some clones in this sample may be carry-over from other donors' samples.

This chain's CDR3 is CASNQGEATEAFF. The CDR3 DNA follows: TGTGCCAGCAATCAGGGTGAGGCCACTGAAGCTTTCTTT. This chain uses TRBV6-5 with TRBJ1-1, with D perhaps TRBD1 (5 bases). This CDR3 spans 13 amino acids. Per germline, CDR1 MNHEY and CDR2 SVGAGI. Trimming pared 7 bases from V and 4 bases from J, leaving 13 bases between.

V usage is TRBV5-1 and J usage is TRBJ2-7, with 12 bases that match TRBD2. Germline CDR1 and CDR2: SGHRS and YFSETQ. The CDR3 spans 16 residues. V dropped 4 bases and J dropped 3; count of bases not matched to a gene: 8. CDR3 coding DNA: TGCGCCAGCAGCCGCGGGACTAGCGGGCGGTACTACGAGCAGTACTTC. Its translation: CASSRGTSGRYYEQYF.

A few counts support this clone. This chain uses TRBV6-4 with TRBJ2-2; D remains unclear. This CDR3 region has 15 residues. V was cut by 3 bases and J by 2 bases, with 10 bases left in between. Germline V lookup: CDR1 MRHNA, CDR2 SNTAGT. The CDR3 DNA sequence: TGTGCCAGCAGTGAGATGGCAGGAAACACCGGGGAGCTGTTTTTT. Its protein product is CASSEMAGNTGELFF.

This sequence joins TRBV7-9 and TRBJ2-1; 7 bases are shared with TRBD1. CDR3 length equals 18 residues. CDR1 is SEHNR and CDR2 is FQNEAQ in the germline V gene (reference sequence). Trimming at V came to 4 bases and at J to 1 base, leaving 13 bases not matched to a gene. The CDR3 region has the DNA TGTGCCAGCAGCTCCATGACAGGGTCACGCAGATCCTACAATGAGCAGTTCTTC. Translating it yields CASSSMTGSRRSYNEQFF.

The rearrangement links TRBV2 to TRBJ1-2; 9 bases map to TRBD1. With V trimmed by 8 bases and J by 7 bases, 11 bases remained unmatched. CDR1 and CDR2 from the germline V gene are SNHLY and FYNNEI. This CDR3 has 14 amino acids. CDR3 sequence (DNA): TGTGCCAGCCAGCTTGGGGACAGGGTGGCTGGCTACACCTTC. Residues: CASQLGDRVAGYTF. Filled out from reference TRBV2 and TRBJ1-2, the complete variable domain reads EPEVTQTPSHQVTQMGQEVILRCVPISNHLYFYWYRQILGQKVEFLVSFYNNEISEKSEIFDDQFSVERPDGSNFTLKIRSTKLEDSAMYFCASQLGDRVAGYTFGSGTRLTVV.

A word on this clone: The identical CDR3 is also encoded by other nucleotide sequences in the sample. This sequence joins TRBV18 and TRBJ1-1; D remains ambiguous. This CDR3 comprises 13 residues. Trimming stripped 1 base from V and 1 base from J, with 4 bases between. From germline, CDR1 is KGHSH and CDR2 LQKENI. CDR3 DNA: TGTGCCAGCTCACCACAGCAGAACACTGAAGCTTTCTTT. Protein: CASSPQQNTEAFF.

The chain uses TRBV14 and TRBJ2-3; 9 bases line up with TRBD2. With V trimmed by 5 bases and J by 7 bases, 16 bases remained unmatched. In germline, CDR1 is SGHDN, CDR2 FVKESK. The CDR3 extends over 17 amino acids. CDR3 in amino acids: CASSGFGISGSANTQYF. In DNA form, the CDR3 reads TGTGCCAGCAGCGGATTCGGTATTAGCGGGAGTGCGAATACGCAGTATTTT.

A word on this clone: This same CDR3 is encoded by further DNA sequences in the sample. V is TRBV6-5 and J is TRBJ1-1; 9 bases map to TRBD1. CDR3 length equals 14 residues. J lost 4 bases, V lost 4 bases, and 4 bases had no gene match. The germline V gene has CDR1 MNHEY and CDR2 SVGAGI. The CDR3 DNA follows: TGTGCCAGCAGTTCCGGACAGGGGAGCACTGAAGCTTTCTTT. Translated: CASSSGQGSTEAFF.

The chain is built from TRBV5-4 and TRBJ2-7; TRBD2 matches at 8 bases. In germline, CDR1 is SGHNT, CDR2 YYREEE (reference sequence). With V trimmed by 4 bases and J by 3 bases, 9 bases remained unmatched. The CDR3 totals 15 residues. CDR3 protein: CASSLHGRVGYEQYF. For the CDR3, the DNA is TGTGCCAGCAGCCTCCACGGGAGGGTGGGCTACGAGCAGTACTTC.

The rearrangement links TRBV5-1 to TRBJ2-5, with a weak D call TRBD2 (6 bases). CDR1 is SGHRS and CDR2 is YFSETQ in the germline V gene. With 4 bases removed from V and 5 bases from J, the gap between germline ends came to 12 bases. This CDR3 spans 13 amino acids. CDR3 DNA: TGCGCCAGCAGCCGGGTCGCGGGGGAGACCCAGTACTTC. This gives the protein CASSRVAGETQYF.

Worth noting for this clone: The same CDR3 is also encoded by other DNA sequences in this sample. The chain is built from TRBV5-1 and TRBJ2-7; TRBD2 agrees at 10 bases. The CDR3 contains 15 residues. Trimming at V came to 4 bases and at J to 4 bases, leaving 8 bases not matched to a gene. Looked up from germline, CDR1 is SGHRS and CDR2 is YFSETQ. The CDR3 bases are TGCGCCAGCAGCCCCCGGACTAGCGGAGCTTACGAGCAGTACTTC. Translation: CASSPRTSGAYEQYF.

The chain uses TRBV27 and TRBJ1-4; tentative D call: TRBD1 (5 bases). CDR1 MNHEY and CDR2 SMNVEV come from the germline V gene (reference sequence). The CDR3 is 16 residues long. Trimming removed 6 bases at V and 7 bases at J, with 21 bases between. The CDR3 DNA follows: TGTGCCAGCAGCTCCTCCCTCGGCCGGGGCCGTGAAAAACTGTTTTTT. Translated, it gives CASSSSLGRGREKLFF.

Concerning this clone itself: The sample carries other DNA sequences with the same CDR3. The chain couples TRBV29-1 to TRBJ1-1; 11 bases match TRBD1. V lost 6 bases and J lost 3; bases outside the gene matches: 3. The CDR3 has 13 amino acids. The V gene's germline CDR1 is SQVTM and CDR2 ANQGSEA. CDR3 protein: CSVRGQGDTEAFF. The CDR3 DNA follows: TGCAGCGTCCGGGGACAGGGGGACACTGAAGCTTTCTTT.

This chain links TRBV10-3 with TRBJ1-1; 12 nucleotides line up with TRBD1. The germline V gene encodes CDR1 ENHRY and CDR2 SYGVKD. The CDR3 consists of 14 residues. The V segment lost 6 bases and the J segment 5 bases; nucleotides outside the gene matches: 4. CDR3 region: CAIRGQGARTEAFF. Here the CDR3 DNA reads TGTGCCATCAGGGGACAGGGGGCGAGGACTGAAGCTTTCTTT.

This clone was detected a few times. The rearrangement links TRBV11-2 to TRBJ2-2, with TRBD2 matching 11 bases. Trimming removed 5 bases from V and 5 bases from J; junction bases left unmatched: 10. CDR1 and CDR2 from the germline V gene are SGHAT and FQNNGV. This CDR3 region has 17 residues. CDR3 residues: CASSPQPTSGATGELFF. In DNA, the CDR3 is TGTGCCAGCAGCCCCCAACCGACTAGCGGGGCAACCGGGGAGCTGTTTTTT.

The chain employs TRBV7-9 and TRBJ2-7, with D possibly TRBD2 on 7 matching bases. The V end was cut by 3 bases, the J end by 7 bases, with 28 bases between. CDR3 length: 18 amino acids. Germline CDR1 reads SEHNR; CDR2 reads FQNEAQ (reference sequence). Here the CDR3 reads CASSFARFGEGDSREQYF. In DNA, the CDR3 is TGTGCCAGCAGCTTCGCAAGGTTTGGGGAGGGGGATTCTCGGGAGCAGTACTTC.

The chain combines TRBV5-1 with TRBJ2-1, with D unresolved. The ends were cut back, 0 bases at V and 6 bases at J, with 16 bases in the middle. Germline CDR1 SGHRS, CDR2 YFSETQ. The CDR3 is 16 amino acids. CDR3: CASSLGGRSARNEQFF. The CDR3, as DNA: TGCGCCAGCAGCTTGGGTGGCCGGAGCGCCCGCAATGAGCAGTTCTTC.

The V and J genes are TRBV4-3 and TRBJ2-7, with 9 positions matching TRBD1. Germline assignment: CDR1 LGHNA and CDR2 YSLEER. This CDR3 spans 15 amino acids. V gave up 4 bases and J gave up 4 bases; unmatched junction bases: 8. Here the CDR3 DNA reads TGCGCCAGCAGCCCTCGGACAGGGGACCTTTACGAGCAGTACTTC. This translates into CASSPRTGDLYEQYF.

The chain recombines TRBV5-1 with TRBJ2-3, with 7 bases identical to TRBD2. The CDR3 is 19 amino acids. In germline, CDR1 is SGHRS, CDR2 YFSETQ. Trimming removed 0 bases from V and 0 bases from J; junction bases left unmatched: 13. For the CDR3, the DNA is TGCGCCAGCAGCTTGGGGGTTGCTAGCGGAGCCGCTAGCACAGATACGCAGTATTTT. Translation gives CASSLGVASGAASTDTQYF.

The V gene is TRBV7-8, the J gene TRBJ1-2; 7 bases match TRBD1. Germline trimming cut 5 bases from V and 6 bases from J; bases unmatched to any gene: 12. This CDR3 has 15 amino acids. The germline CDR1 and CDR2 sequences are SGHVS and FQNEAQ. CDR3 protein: CASSPQNRGADGYTF. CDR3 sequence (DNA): TGTGCCAGCAGCCCCCAAAACAGGGGTGCGGATGGCTACACCTTC.

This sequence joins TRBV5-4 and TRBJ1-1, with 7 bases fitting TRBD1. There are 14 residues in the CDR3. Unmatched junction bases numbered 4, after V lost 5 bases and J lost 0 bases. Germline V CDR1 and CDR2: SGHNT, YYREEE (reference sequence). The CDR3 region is CASRSGQMNTEAFF. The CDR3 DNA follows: TGTGCCAGCAGGTCGGGACAGATGAACACTGAAGCTTTCTTT.

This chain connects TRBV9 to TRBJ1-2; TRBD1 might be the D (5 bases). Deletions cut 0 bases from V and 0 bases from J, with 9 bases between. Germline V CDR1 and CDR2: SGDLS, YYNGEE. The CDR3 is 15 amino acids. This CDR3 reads CASSVVGRSNYGYTF. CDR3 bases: TGTGCCAGCAGCGTAGTGGGACGGTCTAACTATGGCTACACCTTC.

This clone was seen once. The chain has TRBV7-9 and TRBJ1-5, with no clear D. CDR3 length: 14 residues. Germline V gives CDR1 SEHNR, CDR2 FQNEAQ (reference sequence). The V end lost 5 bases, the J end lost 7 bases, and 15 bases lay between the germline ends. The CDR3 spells CASSPGLGNQPQHF. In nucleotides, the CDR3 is TGTGCCAGCAGCCCCGGCTTGGGAAACCAGCCCCAGCATTTT.

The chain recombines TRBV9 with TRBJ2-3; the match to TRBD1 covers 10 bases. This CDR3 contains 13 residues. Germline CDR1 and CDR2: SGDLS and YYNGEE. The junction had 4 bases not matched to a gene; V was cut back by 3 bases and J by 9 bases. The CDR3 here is CASSGTGGETQYF. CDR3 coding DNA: TGTGCCAGCAGCGGGACAGGGGGAGAGACGCAGTATTTT. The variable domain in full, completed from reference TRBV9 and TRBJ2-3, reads DSGVTQTPKHLITATGQRVTLRCSPRSGDLSVYWYQQSLDQGLQFLIQYYNGEERAKGNILERFSAQQFPDLHSELNLSSLELGDSALYFCASSGTGGETQYFGPGTRLTVL.